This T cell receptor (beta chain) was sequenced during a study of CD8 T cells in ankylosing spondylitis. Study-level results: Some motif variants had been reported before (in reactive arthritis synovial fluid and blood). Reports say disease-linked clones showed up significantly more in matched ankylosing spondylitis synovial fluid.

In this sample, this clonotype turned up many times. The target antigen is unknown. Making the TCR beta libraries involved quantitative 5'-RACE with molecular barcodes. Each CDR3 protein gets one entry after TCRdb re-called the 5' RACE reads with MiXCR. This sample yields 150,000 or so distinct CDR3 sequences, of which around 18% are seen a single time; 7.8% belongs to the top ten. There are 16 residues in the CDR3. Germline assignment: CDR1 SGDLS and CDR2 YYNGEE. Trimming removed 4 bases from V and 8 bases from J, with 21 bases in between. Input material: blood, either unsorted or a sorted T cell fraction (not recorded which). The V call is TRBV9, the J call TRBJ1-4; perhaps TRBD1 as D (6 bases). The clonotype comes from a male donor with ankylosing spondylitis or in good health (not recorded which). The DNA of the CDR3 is TGTGCCAGCAGCACCGAGGGGGGTCTCTTAAGCGAAAAACTGTTTTTT. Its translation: CASSTEGGLLSEKLFF. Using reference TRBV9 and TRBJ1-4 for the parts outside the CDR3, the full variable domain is DSGVTQTPKHLITATGQRVTLRCSPRSGDLSVYWYQQSLDQGLQFLIQYYNGEERAKGNILERFSAQQFPDLHSELNLSSLELGDSALYFCASSTEGGLLSEKLFFGSGTQLSVL.